This T cell receptor beta chain comes out of a study of blood T cell repertoires in COVID-19. In the study overall: PBMCs, B-cell-depleted T cells, or T cells were the source of the cDNA or gDNA that made up the material.

V shed 2 bases and J shed 7 bases, with 6 bases lying between them. The germline V gene encodes CDR1 MNHNS and CDR2 SASEGT. The CDR3 has 12 residues. Original data processing: Reference gene primer amplification gave estimated nucleated cell counts. Here immunoSEQ multiplex PCR was the method, and the copy in TCRdb shows in-frame clones only, minus some. The V and J calls and the clone size are those of that table, but D and trimming were determined from the DNA. The sample consists of just under 250,000 clones, 70% to 90% of them appearing once. The clonotype was recovered from a woman in her twenties or thirties who had recovered from COVID-19. J is TRBJ1-3 and V is TRBV6-1, with no clear D. Sequenced: peripheral blood. CDR3 nucleotides: TGTGCCAGCAGTGAACCGGGGAACACCATATATTTT. As protein: CASSEPGNTIYF.